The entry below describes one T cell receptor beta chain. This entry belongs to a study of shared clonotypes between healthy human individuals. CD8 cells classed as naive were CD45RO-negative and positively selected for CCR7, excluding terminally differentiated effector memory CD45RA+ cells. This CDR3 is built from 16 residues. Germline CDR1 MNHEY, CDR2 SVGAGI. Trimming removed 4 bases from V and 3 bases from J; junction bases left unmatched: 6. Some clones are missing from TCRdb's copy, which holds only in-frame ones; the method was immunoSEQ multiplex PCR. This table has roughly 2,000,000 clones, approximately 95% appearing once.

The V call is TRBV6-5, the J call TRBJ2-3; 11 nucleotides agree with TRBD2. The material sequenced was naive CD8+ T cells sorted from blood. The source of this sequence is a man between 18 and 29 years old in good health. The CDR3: CASSLAGGSGTDTQYF. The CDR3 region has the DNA TGTGCCAGCAGTTTAGCGGGAGGGTCGGGGACAGATACGCAGTATTTT.